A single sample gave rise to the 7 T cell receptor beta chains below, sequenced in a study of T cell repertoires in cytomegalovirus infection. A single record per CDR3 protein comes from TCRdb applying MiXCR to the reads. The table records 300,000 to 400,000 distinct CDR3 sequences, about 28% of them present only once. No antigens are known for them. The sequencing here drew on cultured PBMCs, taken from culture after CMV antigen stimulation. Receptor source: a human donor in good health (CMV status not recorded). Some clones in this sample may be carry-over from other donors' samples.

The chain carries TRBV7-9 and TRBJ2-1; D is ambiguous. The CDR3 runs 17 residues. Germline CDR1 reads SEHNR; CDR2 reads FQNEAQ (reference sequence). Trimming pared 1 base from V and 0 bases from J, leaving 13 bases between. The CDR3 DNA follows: TGTGCCAGCAGCTTAGAGGTGGCCTTGAGCTCCTACAATGAGCAGTTCTTC. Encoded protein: CASSLEVALSSYNEQFF.

The CDR3: CASSTQRMSGWSDQPQHF. The CDR3 DNA reads TGTGCCAGTAGTACACAGCGCATGTCTGGTTGGAGCGATCAGCCCCAGCATTTT. The chain has TRBV19 and TRBJ1-5; D is uncertain. The V end was cut by 4 bases, the J end by 5 bases, with 24 bases between. Germline V gene lookup returns CDR1 LNHDA and CDR2 SQIVND (reference sequence). The CDR3 consists of 18 residues.

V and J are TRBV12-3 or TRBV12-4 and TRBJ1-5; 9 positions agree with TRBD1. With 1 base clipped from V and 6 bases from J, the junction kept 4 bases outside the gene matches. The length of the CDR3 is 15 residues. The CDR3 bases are TGTGCCAGCAGTTTAGGGACAGGGGCGTTTCAGCCCCAGCATTTT. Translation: CASSLGTGAFQPQHF.

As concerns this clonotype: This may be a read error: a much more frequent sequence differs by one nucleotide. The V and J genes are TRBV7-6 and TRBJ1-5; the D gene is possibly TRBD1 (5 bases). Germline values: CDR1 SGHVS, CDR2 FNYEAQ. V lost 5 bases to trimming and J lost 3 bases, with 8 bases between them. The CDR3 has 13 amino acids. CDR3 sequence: CASSQDTNQPQHF. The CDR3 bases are TGTGCCAGCAGCCAGGACACCAATCAGCCCCAGCATTTT.

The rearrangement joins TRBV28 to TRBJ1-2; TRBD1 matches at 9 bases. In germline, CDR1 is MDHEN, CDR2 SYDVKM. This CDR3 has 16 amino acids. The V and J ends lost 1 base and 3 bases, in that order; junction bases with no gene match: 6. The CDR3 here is CASSLYGGDRDYGYTF. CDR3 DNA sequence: TGTGCCAGCAGTTTATATGGGGGGGACAGGGACTATGGCTACACCTTC.

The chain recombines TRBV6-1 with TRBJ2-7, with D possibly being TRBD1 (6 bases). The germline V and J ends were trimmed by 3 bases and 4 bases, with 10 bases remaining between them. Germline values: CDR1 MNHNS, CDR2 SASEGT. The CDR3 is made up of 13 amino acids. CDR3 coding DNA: TGTGCCAGCAGTGAGACGACAGGATACGAGCAGTACTTC. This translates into CASSETTGYEQYF.

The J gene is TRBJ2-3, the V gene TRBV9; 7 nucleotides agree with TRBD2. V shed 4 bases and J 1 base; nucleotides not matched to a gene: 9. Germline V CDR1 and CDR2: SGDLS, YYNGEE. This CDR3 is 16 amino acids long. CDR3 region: CASSTSTSRRTDTQYF. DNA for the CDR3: TGTGCCAGCAGCACCTCGACTAGCAGACGCACAGATACGCAGTATTTT.